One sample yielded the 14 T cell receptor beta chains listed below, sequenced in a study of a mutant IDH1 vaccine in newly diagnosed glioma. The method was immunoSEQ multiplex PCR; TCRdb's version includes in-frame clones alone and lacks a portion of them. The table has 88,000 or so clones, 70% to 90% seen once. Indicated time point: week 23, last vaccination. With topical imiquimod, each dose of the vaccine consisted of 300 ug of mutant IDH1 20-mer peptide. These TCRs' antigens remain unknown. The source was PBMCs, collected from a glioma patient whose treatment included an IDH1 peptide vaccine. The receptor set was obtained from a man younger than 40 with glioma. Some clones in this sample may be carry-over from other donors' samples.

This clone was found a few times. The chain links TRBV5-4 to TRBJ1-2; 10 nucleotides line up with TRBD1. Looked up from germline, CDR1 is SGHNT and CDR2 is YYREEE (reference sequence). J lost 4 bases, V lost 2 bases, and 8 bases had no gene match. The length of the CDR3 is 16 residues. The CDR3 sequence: CASSLLWDRGRYGYTF. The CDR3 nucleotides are TGTGCCAGCAGCTTATTATGGGACAGGGGTCGCTATGGCTACACCTTC.

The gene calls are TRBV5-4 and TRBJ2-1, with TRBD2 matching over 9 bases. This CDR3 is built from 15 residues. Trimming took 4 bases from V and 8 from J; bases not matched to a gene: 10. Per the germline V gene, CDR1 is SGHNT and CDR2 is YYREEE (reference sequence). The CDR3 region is CASSGQSGTSHEQFF. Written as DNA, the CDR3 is TGTGCCAGCAGCGGCCAAAGCGGGACTAGCCATGAGCAGTTCTTC.

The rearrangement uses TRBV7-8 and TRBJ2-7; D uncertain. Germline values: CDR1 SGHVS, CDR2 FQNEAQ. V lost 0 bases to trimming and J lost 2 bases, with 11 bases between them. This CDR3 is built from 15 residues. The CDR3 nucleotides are TGTGCCAGCAGCTTAGCACGCGACGCCACCTACGAGCAGTACTTC. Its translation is CASSLARDATYEQYF. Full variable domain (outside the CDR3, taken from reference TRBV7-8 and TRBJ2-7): GAGVSQSPRYKVAKRGQDVALRCDPISGHVSLFWYQQALGQGPEFLTYFQNEAQLDKSGLPSDRFFAERPEGSVSTLKIQRTQQEDSAVYLCASSLARDATYEQYFGPGTRLTVT.

The CDR3 DNA sequence: TGTGCCAGCAGCTCCCTGGCAGCGGGCGACTCCTACGAGCAGTACTTC. Translating it yields CASSSLAAGDSYEQYF. The V and J genes are TRBV13 and TRBJ2-7; perhaps TRBD2 as D (6 bases). V was clipped by 4 bases and J by 0 bases, with 16 bases between them. This CDR3 has 16 residues. CDR1 and CDR2 from the germline V gene are PRHDT and FYEKMQ (reference sequence).

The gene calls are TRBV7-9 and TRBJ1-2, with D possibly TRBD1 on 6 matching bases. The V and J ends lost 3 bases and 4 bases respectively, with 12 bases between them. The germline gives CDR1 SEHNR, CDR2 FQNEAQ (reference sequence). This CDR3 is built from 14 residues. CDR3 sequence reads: CASSFRGTGYGYTF. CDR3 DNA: TGTGCCAGCAGCTTCAGGGGCACGGGCTATGGCTACACCTTC.

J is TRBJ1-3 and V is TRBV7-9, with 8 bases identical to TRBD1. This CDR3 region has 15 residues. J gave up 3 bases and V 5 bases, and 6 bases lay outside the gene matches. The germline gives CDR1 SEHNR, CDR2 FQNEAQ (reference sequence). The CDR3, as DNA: TGTGCCAGCAGCGTAGACAGGGGAAGTGGAAACACCATATATTTT. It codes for CASSVDRGSGNTIYF. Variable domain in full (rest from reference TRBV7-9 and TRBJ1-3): DTGVSQNPRHKITKRGQNVTFRCDPISEHNRLYWYRQTLGQGPEFLTYFQNEAQLEKSRLLSDRFSAERPKGSFSTLEIQRTEQGDSAMYLCASSVDRGSGNTIYFGEGSWLTVV.

The CDR3 loop is CASSPTSGPAQETQYF. In DNA form, the CDR3 reads TGTGCCAGCAGCCCGACTAGCGGGCCCGCCCAAGAGACCCAGTACTTC. The chain combines TRBV14 with TRBJ2-5, with 10 nucleotides matching TRBD2. The CDR3 has 16 residues. V shed 4 bases, J shed 1 base, and the junction held 6 bases outside the gene matches. The germline gives CDR1 SGHDN, CDR2 FVKESK.

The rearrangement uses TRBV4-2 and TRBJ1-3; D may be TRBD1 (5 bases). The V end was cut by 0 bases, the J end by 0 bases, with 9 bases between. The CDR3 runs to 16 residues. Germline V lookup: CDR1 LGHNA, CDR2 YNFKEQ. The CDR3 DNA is TGTGCCAGCAGCCAAGATGGGACTACCTCTGGAAACACCATATATTTT. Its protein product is CASSQDGTTSGNTIYF.

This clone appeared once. The CDR3 protein is CASSVGGVGNTIYF. For the CDR3, the DNA is TGTGCCAGCAGCGTAGGAGGGGTTGGAAACACCATATATTTT. The chain links TRBV9 to TRBJ1-3, with D maybe TRBD1 (5 bases). Germline V CDR1 and CDR2: SGDLS, YYNGEE. The CDR3 runs 14 residues. V dropped 0 bases and J dropped 3 bases, with 7 bases sitting between them.

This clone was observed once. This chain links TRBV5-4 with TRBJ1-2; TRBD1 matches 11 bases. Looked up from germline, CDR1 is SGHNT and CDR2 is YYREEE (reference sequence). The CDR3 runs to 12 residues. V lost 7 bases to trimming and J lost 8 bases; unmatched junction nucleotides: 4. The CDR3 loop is CASGTGGEGYTF. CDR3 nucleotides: TGTGCCAGCGGGACAGGGGGGGAAGGCTACACCTTC.

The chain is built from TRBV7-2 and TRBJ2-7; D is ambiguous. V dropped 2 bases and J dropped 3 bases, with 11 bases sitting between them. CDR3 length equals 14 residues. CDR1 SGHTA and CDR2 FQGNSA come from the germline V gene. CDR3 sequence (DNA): TGTGCCAGCAGCTTAAGGTGGCAGAACTACGAGCAGTACTTC. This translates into CASSLRWQNYEQYF.

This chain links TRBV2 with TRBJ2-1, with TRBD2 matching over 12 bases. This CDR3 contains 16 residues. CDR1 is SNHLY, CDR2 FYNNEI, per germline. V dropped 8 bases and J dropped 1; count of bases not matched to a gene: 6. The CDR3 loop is CASVASGGVSYNEQFF. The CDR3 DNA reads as TGTGCCAGCGTCGCTAGCGGGGGGGTTTCCTACAATGAGCAGTTCTTC.

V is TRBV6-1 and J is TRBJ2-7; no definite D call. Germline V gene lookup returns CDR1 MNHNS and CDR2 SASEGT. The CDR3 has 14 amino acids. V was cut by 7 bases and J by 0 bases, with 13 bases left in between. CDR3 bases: TGTGCCAGCACCTTGGAACCCAGCTCCTACGAGCAGTACTTC. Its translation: CASTLEPSSYEQYF.

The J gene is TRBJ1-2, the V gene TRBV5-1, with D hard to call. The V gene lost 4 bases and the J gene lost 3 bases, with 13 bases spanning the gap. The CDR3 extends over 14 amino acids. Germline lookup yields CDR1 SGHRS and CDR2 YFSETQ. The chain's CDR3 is CASSRLPSDYGYTF. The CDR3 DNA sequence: TGCGCCAGCAGCCGCCTCCCCTCAGACTATGGCTACACCTTC.